This record looks at one TCR beta chain sequence and its context. PCR involved 60 Vbeta and 13 Jbeta primers. Data came from immunoSEQ multiplex PCR; TCRdb stores just in-frame clones and leaves some out. The sample yields over 150,000 clones, around 77% seen once. This entry is derived from a study of cytomegalovirus exposure and HLA in healthy donors. This CDR3 spans 13 amino acids. The V and J ends lost 7 bases and 2 bases, in that order; junction bases with no gene match: 2. Germline V gene sequence: CDR1 SQVTM, CDR2 ANQGSEA. The sequencing input was PBMCs. V gene TRBV29-1 combines with J gene TRBJ2-1; 10 nucleotides align to TRBD2. The TCR comes from a woman aged 25 to 39 in good health and CMV-seronegative. The CDR3 reads CSDGLAAYNEQFF. CDR3 DNA: TGCAGCGATGGACTAGCGGCCTACAATGAGCAGTTCTTC.